This T cell receptor beta chain was profiled in a study of glioma-infiltrating T cells after dendritic cell vaccination. Overall study results and limits: Survival was not directly related to TCR clonality in these patients.

Stated time point: after dendritic cell vaccination, including at tumor progression/relapse. In the case of this clone: Its target is unknown.

TCRdb keeps only in-frame clones here, not all; method: immunoSEQ multiplex PCR. The sample records 100,000 or so clones, around 90% being singletons. In germline, CDR1 is KGHSH, CDR2 LQKENI. There are 16 residues in the CDR3. The V gene end was trimmed by 2 bases and the J gene end by 4 bases; junction bases not matched to a gene: 9. The source is a human donor with glioblastoma. The material sequenced was blood, taken after dendritic cell vaccination. The V gene is TRBV18, the J gene TRBJ2-5, with 8 bases lining up with TRBD2. The DNA of the CDR3 is TGTGCCAGCTCACCAGGCCCGGGACGGGGGGGAGAGACCCAGTACTTC. Protein product: CASSPGPGRGGETQYF.